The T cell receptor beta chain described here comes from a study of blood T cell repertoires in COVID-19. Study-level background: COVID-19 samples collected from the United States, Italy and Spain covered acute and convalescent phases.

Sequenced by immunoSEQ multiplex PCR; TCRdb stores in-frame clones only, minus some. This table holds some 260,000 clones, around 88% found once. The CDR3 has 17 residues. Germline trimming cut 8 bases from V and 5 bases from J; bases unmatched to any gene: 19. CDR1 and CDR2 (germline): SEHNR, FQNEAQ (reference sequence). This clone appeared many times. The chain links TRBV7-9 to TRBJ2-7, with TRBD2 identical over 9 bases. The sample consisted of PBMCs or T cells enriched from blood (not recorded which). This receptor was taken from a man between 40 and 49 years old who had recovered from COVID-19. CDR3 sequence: CASRRMQAGGDRNEQYF. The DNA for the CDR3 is TGTGCCAGCCGCCGAATGCAAGCGGGAGGAGATAGGAACGAGCAGTACTTC.